This TCR beta chain was obtained from a study of T cell responses to AZD1222 COVID-19 vaccine. Details on this clone: Its antigen is still unknown.

Study observations and caveats: White British donors predominated, females outnumbered males, and clonal diversity was possibly underestimated. The study found Spike-specific TCR breadth and depth rose after two AZD1222 doses.

TCRdb keeps only in-frame clones here, not all; method: immunoSEQ multiplex PCR. Altogether 95,000 to 150,000 clones are present, roughly 90% being singletons, with the ten largest covering about 8%. The sequenced sample was peripheral blood, obtained 28 days after the second AZD1222 dose. This clonotype was sampled from an adult who received the AZD1222 COVID-19 vaccine.

The CDR3 DNA reads as TGTGCCAGCTCATCACAGGGGGTGAGCTCTGGAAACACCATATATTTT. Translating gives CASSSQGVSSGNTIYF. The chain recombines TRBV18 with TRBJ1-3; 8 bases are a match to TRBD1. Germline V gene sequence: CDR1 KGHSH, CDR2 LQKENI. The CDR3 loop spans 16 amino acids. Trimming cost V 5 bases and J 0 bases; bases outside gene matches: 6.